The rows below give T cell receptor beta chains drawn from one sample of a study of T cell repertoires in aging, cancer and after chemotherapy. From the multiplex PCR reads, TCRdb called clonotypes with MiXCR, one entry per CDR3 protein. Found here are more than 9,500 distinct CDR3 sequences, roughly 29% of them singletons; the top ten hold 10%. Input material: blood. These receptor sequences come from a human donor in good health. The donor label of this sample is uncertain. CDR3s include the opening cysteine and the closing phenylalanine or tryptophan. The D gene is left open where the match is weak. Clone size is not always given. Where it is, it says once, few, many or a class for expanded clones.

V gene	clone size	D gene	J gene	CDR3 protein	CDR3 DNA
TRBV10-2	-	TRBD1	TRBJ2-7	CAINDRGWEQYF	TGTGCCATCAACGACAGGGGCTGGGAGCAGTACTTC
TRBV5-4	once	-	TRBJ1-1	CASSSRHGVNTEAFF	TGTGCCAGCAGCTCCAGACATGGTGTTAACACTGAAGCTTTCTTT
TRBV19	few	-	TRBJ1-5	CASKAQRGAQPQHF	TGTGCCAGTAAGGCCCAAAGAGGCGCTCAGCCCCAGCATTTT
TRBV29-1	medium-sized	-	TRBJ2-1	CSVEGRLEQFF	TGCAGCGTTGAAGGCCGGCTCGAGCAGTTCTTC
TRBV7-2	-	-	TRBJ2-1	CASSLVVKGGGQFF	TGTGCCAGCAGCTTAGTGGTAAAGGGGGGTGGGCAGTTCTTC
TRBV20-1	few	TRBD1	TRBJ1-2	CSVPTSGTGLNGYTF	TGCAGTGTCCCAACGTCGGGGACAGGGCTAAATGGCTACACCTTC
TRBV5-6	-	-	TRBJ1-6	CASSSVGSPLHF	TGTGCCAGCAGCTCGGTAGGTTCACCCCTCCACTTT
TRBV12-3/TRBV12-4	-	-	TRBJ2-3	CASSFLGSGTQYF	TGTGCCAGCAGTTTCCTAGGGTCCGGTACGCAGTATTTT
TRBV7-9	-	-	TRBJ1-4	CASSFGQINEKLFF	TGTGCCAGCAGCTTCGGACAGATTAATGAAAAACTGTTTTTT
TRBV19	-	-	TRBJ1-1	CASGEVVSEAFF	TGTGCCAGCGGCGAGGTGGTCTCTGAAGCTTTCTTT
TRBV30	few	-	TRBJ1-3	CAWTHENYGKTRNTIYF	TGTGCCTGGACTCATGAAAATTACGGAAAAACCCGAAACACCATATATTTT
TRBV19	medium-sized	-	TRBJ1-5	CASSIGQLSNQPQHF	TGTGCCAGTAGTATTGGGCAGTTGAGCAATCAGCCCCAGCATTTT
TRBV20-1	-	TRBD1	TRBJ2-7	CSATAGTGYEQYF	TGCAGTGCTACGGCCGGGACAGGGTACGAGCAGTACTTC
TRBV6-1	few	-	TRBJ2-2	CASGRGGGLNTGELFF	TGTGCCAGCGGCCGGGGCGGGGGCCTGAACACCGGGGAGCTGTTTTTT
TRBV7-2	few	-	TRBJ2-5	CASSLQETQYF	TGTGCCAGCAGCCTACAAGAGACCCAGTACTTC
TRBV6-5	few	TRBD1	TRBJ1-2	CASSPRQGFYGYTF	TGTGCCAGCAGTCCAAGACAGGGATTCTATGGCTACACCTTC
TRBV12-3/TRBV12-4	-	-	TRBJ1-2	CASSSSGDGDYGYTF	TGTGCCAGCAGTTCCTCCGGGGACGGGGACTATGGCTACACCTTC
TRBV20-1	-	-	TRBJ2-7	CSARDLVNEQYF	TGCAGTGCTAGAGATTTGGTGAACGAGCAGTACTTC
TRBV12-3/TRBV12-4	-	-	TRBJ2-1	CASSLRGNNEQFF	TGTGCCAGCAGTTTGCGTGGAAACAATGAGCAGTTCTTC
TRBV6-5	-	-	TRBJ1-5	CASSFRGESNQPQHF	TGTGCCAGCAGTTTTAGGGGGGAAAGCAATCAGCCCCAGCATTTT
TRBV6-6	-	-	TRBJ2-7	CASSSGTSTYEQYF	TGTGCCAGCAGTTCCGGGACGTCTACCTACGAGCAGTACTTC
TRBV30	medium-sized	-	TRBJ2-5	CAWSVGGRETQYF	TGTGCCTGGAGTGTAGGGGGGCGGGAGACCCAGTACTTC